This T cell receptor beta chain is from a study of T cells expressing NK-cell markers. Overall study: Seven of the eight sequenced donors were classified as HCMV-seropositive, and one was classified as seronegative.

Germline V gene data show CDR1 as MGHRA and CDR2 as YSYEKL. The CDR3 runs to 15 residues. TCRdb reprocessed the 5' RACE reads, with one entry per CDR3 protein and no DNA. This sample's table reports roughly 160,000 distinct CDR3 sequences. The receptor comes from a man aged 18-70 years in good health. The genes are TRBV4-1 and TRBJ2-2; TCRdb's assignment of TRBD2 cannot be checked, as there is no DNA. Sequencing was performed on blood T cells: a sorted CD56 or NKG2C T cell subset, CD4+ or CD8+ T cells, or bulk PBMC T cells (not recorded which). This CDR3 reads CASSQAGGLTGELFF.